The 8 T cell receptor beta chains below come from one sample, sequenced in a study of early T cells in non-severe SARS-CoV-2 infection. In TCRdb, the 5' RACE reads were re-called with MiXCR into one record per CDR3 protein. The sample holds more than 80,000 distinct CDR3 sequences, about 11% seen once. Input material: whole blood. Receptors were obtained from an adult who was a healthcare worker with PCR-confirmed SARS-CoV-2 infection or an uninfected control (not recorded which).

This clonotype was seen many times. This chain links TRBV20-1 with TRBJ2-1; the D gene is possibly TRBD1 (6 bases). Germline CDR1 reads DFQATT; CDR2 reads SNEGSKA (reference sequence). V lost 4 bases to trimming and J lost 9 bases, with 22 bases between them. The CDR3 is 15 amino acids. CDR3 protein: CSAKPSLGGWAEQFF. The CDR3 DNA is TGCAGTGCTAAGCCCTCTCTAGGGGGTTGGGCTGAGCAGTTCTTC.

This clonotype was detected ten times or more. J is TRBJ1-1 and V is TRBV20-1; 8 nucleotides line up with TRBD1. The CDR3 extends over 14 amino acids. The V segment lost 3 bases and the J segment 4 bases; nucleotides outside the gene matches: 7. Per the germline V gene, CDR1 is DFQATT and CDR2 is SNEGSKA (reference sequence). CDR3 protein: CSARWEGTGTEAFF. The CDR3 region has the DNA TGCAGTGCTAGGTGGGAGGGGACAGGCACTGAAGCTTTCTTT.

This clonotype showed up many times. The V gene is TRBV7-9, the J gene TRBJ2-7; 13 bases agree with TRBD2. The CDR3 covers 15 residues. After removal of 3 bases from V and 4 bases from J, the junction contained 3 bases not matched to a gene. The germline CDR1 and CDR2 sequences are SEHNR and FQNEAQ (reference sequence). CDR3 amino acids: CASSFSGLAGYEQYF. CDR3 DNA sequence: TGTGCCAGCAGCTTCTCGGGACTAGCGGGGTACGAGCAGTACTTC.

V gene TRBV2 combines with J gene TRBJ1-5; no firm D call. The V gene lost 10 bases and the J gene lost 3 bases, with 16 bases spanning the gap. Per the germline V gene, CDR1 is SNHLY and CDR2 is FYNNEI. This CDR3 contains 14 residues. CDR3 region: CATRSGQINQPQHF. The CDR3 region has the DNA TGTGCCACCAGATCAGGCCAGATCAATCAGCCCCAGCATTTT.

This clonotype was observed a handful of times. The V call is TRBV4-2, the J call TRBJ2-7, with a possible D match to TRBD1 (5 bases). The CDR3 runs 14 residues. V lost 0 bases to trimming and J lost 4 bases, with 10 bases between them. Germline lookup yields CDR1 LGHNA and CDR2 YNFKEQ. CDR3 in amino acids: CASSQDRARYEQYF. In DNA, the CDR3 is TGTGCCAGCAGCCAAGACAGGGCGAGATACGAGCAGTACTTC.

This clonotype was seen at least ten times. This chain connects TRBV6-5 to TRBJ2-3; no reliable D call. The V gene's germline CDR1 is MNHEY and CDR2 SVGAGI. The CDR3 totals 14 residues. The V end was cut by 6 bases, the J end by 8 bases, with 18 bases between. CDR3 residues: CASRVFGQDGTQYF. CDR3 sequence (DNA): TGTGCCAGCAGGGTTTTCGGGCAGGATGGTACGCAGTATTTT.

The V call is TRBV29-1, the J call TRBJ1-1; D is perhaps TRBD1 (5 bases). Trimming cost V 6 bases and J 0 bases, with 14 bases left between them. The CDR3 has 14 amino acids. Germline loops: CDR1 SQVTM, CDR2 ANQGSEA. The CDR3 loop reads CSVDNRRVNTEAFF. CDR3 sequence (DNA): TGCAGCGTGGACAACAGGAGGGTGAACACTGAAGCTTTCTTT.

The CDR3 DNA reads as TGCGCCAGCAGTCGGGCAGGGCGAGAGACCCAGTACTTC. Its translation: CASSRAGRETQYF. The rearrangement joins TRBV4-1 to TRBJ2-5, with D tentatively TRBD1 (5 bases). CDR1 is MGHRA, CDR2 YSYEKL, per germline. V gave up 6 bases and J gave up 4 bases, with 12 bases separating them. This CDR3 is built from 13 residues.